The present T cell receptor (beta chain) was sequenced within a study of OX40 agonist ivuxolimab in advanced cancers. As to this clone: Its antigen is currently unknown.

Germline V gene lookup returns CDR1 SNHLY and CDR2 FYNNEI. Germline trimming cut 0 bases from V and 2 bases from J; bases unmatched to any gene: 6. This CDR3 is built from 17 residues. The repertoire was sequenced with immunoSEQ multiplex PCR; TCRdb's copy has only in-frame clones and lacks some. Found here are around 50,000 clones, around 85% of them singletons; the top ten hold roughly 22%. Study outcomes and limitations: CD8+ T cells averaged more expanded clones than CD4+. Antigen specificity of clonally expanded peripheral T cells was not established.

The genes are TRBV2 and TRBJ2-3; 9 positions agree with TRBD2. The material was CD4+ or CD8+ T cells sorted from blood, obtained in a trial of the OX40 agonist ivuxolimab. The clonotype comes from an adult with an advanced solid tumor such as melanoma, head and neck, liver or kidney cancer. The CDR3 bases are TGTGCCAGCAGTGAAGCGTCGAAGCGGGGGGTCACAGATACGCAGTATTTT. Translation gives CASSEASKRGVTDTQYF.